The clone carrying this T cell receptor (beta chain) was seen at least ten times. The antigen remains undetermined. Genomic DNA templated the TCR beta VDJ and CDR3 profiling. In TCRdb, the reads were re-called with MiXCR into one record per CDR3 protein. In the table there are 300,000 or so distinct CDR3 sequences, 45% to 65% of which are singletons. The record originates from a study of CD8+CD57+ T cells in acquired aplastic anemia. The overall study: The DNA of sorted CD4+ and CD8+ cells averaged 3.2 ug.

From germline, CDR1 is LNHDA and CDR2 SQIVND (reference sequence). V was pared by 5 bases and J by 4 bases, with 11 bases of the junction left unmatched. This CDR3 comprises 16 residues. Patients picked for sequencing had shown CD8+CD57+ cell expansion detected by flow cytometry. Whole-study results and caveats: Patients and controls had CD8+ Simpson's diversity values that were not significantly distinct.

This clonotype originated in a human donor with aplastic anemia. The chain is built from TRBV19 and TRBJ1-5; 7 bases agree with TRBD1. The sequenced material came from sorted CD4+, CD8+, or CD8+CD57+ T cells (not recorded which) from PBMCs. CDR3 nucleotide sequence: TGTGCCAGTAGTCGCACCCTGGGACAGCCTAATCAGCCCCAGCATTTT. It specifies CASSRTLGQPNQPQHF.